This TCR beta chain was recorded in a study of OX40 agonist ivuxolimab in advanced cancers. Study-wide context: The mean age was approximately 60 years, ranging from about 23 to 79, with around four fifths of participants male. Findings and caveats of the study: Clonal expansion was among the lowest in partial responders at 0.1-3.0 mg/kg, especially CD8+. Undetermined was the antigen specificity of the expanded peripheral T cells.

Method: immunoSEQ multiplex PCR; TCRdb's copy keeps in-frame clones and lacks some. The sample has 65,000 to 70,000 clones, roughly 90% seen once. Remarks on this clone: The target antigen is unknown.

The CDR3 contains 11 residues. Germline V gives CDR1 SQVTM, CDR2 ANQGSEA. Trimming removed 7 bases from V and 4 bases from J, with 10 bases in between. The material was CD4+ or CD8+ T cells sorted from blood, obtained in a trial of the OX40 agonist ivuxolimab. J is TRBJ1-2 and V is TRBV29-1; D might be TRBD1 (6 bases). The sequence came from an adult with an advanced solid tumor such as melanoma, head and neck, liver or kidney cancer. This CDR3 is CSAGDTYGYTF. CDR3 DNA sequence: TGCAGCGCCGGGGACACCTATGGCTACACCTTC.